The entry below gives a single T cell receptor beta chain sequence along with its context. Its antigen is undetermined. The sample is drawn from a study of T cell responses to AZD1222 COVID-19 vaccine. Method: immunoSEQ multiplex PCR; TCRdb's copy keeps in-frame clones and lacks some. The sample gives over 150,000 clones, approximately 92% of which show up once; roughly 10% is in the top ten. V was shortened by 6 bases and J by 7 bases, with 9 bases between the two germline ends. There are 11 residues in the CDR3. Study-wide points: Spike-specific TCR repertoires showed rising breadth and depth after two AZD1222 doses. Donors, mostly white British, included more females; clonal diversity was possibly underestimated.

Material: peripheral blood, obtained on day 0 of AZD1222 vaccination. This TCR was recovered from an adult in good health. The chain couples TRBV12-3 or TRBV12-4 to TRBJ1-1; D unclear. The chain's CDR3 is CASRAGSEAFF. The CDR3 DNA sequence: TGTGCCAGCAGGGCCGGGAGTGAAGCTTTCTTT.